This T cell receptor beta chain was observed in a study of blood T cell repertoires in COVID-19. Study in general: T cells, B-cell-depleted T cells, or PBMCs supplied cDNA or gDNA.

TCRdb's table, derived via immunoSEQ multiplex PCR, lists solely in-frame clones and lacks some. Of 140,000 or so clones listed, 85% to 90% were seen once; the top ten hold approximately 3%. The sequencing sample was made of peripheral blood. The sequence came from a woman in her fifties or sixties with active COVID-19.

The CDR3 reads CASSPEVGDSEQFF. The CDR3, as DNA: TGTGCCAGCAGCCCCGAGGTCGGGGACAGTGAGCAGTTCTTC. The V call is TRBV7-9, the J call TRBJ2-1; 7 bases match TRBD1. Trimming took 5 bases from V and 9 from J; bases not matched to a gene: 10. This CDR3 contains 14 residues. Germline V lookup: CDR1 SEHNR, CDR2 FQNEAQ (reference sequence).